The rows below give T cell receptor beta chains drawn from one sample of a study of T-cell memory formation after mild COVID-19. TCRdb re-analysed the 5' RACE reads in MiXCR, keeping a single row per CDR3 protein. The table lists under 300,000 distinct CDR3 sequences, roughly 17% of them singletons, with around 3.8% in the top ten. Sequenced sample: PBMCs or a T cell subset sorted from them (not recorded which). The receptors come from a young man who had mild COVID-19 (a few samples of this study predate the infection). Cell type and time point are not known. CDR3s include the opening cysteine and the closing phenylalanine or tryptophan. A D gene is named only where the DNA matches it firmly. Clone sizes are given selectively: once, few, many, or a class where the clone is expanded.

d_call j_call clone_size v_call cdr3_nt cdr3_aa
TRBD1 TRBJ1-1 . TRBV4-3 TGCGCCAGCAGCCCACCAGGGGGGCTGACTGAAGCTTTCTTT CASSPPGGLTEAFF
. TRBJ2-2 . TRBV11-2 TGTGCCAGCAGCTTAGGGTCCTCAGGGTTGACGGGGGAGCTGTTTTTT CASSLGSSGLTGELFF
. TRBJ2-1 many TRBV5-1 TGCGCCAGCAGCTTGGGGACCAATGAGCAGTTCTTC CASSLGTNEQFF
. TRBJ2-7 few TRBV3-1 TGTGCCAGCAGCCAAGGCTATCGGAGTTACGAGCAGTACTTC CASSQGYRSYEQYF
. TRBJ1-1 . TRBV6-2/TRBV6-3 TGTGCCAGCAGGGTTCGGGACCCGAGGACTGAAGCTTTCTTT CASRVRDPRTEAFF
. TRBJ2-1 few TRBV20-1 TGCAGTGCGGAACCGGGGCATACCTACAATGAGCAGTTCTTC CSAEPGHTYNEQFF
. TRBJ2-2 few TRBV7-9 TGTGCCAGCAGCTTTGTGGACACCGGGGAGCTGTTTTTT CASSFVDTGELFF
. TRBJ2-2 . TRBV18 TGTGCCAGCTCACCAGCAGAAACCGGGGAGCTGTTTTTT CASSPAETGELFF
TRBD1 TRBJ2-1 many TRBV4-3 TGCGCCAGCAGCCCGCATGGGACAGAGAACTACAATGAGCAGTTCTTC CASSPHGTENYNEQFF
. TRBJ2-1 . TRBV29-1 TGCAGCGGTGAGAGGGTACCGTCATACAATGAGCAGTTCTTC CSGERVPSYNEQFF